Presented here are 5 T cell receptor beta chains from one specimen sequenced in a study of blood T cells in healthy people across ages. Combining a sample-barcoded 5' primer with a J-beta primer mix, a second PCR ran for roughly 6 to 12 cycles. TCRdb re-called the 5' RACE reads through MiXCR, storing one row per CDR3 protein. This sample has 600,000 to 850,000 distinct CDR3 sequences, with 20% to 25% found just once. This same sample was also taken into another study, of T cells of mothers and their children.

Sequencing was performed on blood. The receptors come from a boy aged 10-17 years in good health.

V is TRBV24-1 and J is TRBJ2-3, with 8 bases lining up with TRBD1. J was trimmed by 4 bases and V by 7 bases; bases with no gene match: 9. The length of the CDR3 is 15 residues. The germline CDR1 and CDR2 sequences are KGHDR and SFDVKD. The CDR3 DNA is TGTGCCACCAGAGGACAGGGATATATGGCAGATACGCAGTATTTT. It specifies CATRGQGYMADTQYF.

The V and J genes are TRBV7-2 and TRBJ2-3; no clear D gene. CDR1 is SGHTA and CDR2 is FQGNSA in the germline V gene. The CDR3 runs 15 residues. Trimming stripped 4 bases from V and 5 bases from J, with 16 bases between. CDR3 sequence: CASSSLLGWGDTQYF. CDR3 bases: TGTGCCAGCAGCTCTCTTCTGGGGTGGGGAGATACGCAGTATTTT.

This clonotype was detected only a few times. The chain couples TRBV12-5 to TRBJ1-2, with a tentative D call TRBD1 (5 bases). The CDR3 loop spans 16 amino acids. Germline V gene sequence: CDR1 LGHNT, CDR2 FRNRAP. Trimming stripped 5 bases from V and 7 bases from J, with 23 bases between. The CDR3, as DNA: TGTGCTAGTGGTCCGCGGGACTCCGGGTCGGGGCGTGGCTACACCTTC. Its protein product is CASGPRDSGSGRGYTF.

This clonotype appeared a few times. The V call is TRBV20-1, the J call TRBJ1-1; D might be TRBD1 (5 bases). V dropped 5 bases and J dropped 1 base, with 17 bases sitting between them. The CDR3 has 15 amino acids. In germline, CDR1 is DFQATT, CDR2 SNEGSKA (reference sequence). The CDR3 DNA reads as TGCAGTGCTGTTAGACAGTCCCTCGGGAACACTGAAGCTTTCTTT. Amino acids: CSAVRQSLGNTEAFF.

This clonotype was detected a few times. The CDR3 DNA reads TGTGCCAGCAGCCCTGATCTTCGGGAGCTGTTTTTT. Translated: CASSPDLRELFF. The V call is TRBV7-3, the J call TRBJ2-2; D gene uncertain. The CDR3 has 12 amino acids. Trimming left V 5 bases short and J 9 bases short, with 10 bases between. CDR1 and CDR2 (germline): SGHTA, FQGTGA.